The present T cell receptor (beta chain) was sequenced within a study of CD8+ T cells in alopecia areata (dated by TCRdb to between 2018 and 2020). For context, the study as a whole: The treated patients, all with moderate-to-severe alopecia areata, were enrolled in an open-label pilot trial of oral tofacitinib given at 5 to 10 mg twice daily. Patients received tofacitinib for 6 to 18 months and were then followed off drug for 6 months to check for delayed response and recurrence. For the treated patients, the SALT score, which quantifies what percentage of scalp surface area is affected, served as the measure of disease severity. To study T cell clonal expansion in alopecia areata, the researchers applied high-throughput TCRbeta sequencing to both the C3H/HeJ mouse model and human patients. Scalp tissue and sorted CD4+ and CD8+ peripheral blood T cells from patchy and totalis/universalis alopecia areata patients and from healthy controls were covered by human TCRbeta sequencing. Biopsies were taken from tofacitinib-treated patients at baseline and again at 4 and 24 weeks into treatment, and several of those patients also had a later scalp biopsy. Clonality in the scalp was compared among normal scalp (n=4), patchy alopecia areata scalp (n=8), and alopecia totalis/universalis scalp (n=8). RNA came from the PAXgene miRNA kit for fixed scalp, the miRNeasy kit for PBMCs, and the RNeasy kit for mouse skin. TCRbeta CDR3 regions were amplified by immunoSEQ multiplex PCR with 35 Vbeta forward and 13 Jbeta reverse primers.

Results the study describes overall, beyond this receptor: Shared TCR sequences between patients were less evident than in mice, which may be partly attributable to HLA diversity in the patient population. Tofacitinib significantly lowered scalp clonality and the number of expanded CD8+ clones among the top 100 scalp clones. Unlike mouse skin, which is dominated by gammadelta T cells, normal human skin has resident alphabeta T cells that are also sequenced, and this complicates analysis of the scalp TCR repertoire. Many expanded lesional clones were found to persist in scalp and blood during tofacitinib treatment, and relapse after treatment cessation may be partly explained by this persistence. Compared with normal scalp, lesional scalp, particularly in alopecia totalis/universalis, had higher clonality and more expanded CD8+ clones, which suggests antigenic drive. Because the treated cohort was small and included a single nonresponder, larger studies are needed to assess links between baseline CD8+ expansion and response.

The time point label here, explained by the study, means: around 4 weeks on oral tofacitinib. Reading the label with the study, this specimen's treatment or condition is: oral pan-JAK inhibitor, 5-10 mg twice daily. From alopecia areata patients, peripheral blood was collected along with lesional scalp punch biopsies. PBMCs were separated by density centrifugation and stained for CD3, CD4 and CD8, after which CD4+ and CD8+ T cells were sorted on a FACSAria. Worth noting for this clone: The antigen it recognizes is unknown. Qualities for individual bases were not recorded, and no much larger clone is one base off.

The library relied on the immunoSEQ multiplex PCR assay. To provide template for TCR sequencing, every sample had RNA extracted and reverse transcribed into cDNA. SuperScript III was used for first-strand cDNA synthesis, primed with a 2:1 mix of oligo-dT and random hexamers. Amplification bias was assessed with a synthetic immune receptor repertoire, and residual bias was removed computationally. Turning to the authors' computational methods: Raw reads were preprocessed for error removal, and CDR3 was defined according to IMGT conventions as running from the conserved cysteine to phenylalanine. To get clonality, Shannon entropy was normalized by log2 of the number of productive unique TCRs and the result was subtracted from 1. Whether scalp clones were CD4 or CD8 was inferred by matching scalp TCRbeta sequences against CD4 and CD8 repertoires sorted from blood. As stored in TCRdb, this immuneACCESS dataset retains in-frame rearrangements with V and J assigned. A fraction of the clones does not appear; measured against another copy, unresolved V genes explain less than half of the discrepancy, and the remainder lacks a known reason. The D gene and trimming were derived from the DNA, and the V and J assignments and clone size from that table. This sample comprises 200,000 to 250,000 clones, 50% to 70% of them detected only once. The top ten clones comprise roughly 1.5% of the sample.

The germline V gene (reference sequence) gives CDR1 as GTSNPN and CDR2 as SVGIG. Taken from cysteine to phenylalanine, the CDR3 has 14 residues. Left in the record is the CDR3 DNA by itself, 42 bases read in frame from the first base. V was cut back by 0 bases and J by 2 bases, leaving a gap of 10 bases between them. Sequencing used CD4+ T cells sorted from blood, obtained at week 4, from a patient treated with tofacitinib. The sequence was collected from a human donor with alopecia areata. In this chain, TRBV30 is recombined with TRBJ1-1; the D gene is possibly TRBD1, with 5 bases matching. The sequenced DNA: TGTGCCTGGAGTGTACTGCAGGGTAACACTGAAGCTTTCTTT. Its translation is CAWSVLQGNTEAFF.